The sequence of this T cell receptor (beta chain) was determined in a study of human T cells and chemical hapten exposure. Study background: Weekly scalp doses of diphenylcyclopropenone were given to patients during the approximately 23-week study.

Study-level findings and limits: TCRs above 1 in 1000 frequency stayed constant with DPC sensitization. There was a positive correlation between PT1 expanded TCR counts and patch test score. The presence of alopecia in the donors means their immune response may differ from healthy people's.

Time point described: patch test 1, 2 weeks after DPC sensitization. Described treatment: therapeutic diphenylcyclopropenone sensitization with weekly scalp DPC. Each CDR3 protein gets one entry after TCRdb re-called the RACE reads with MiXCR. The table has tens of thousands of distinct CDR3 sequences, 7.5% to 10% seen once; the top ten hold roughly 3.3%. This clonotype came up many times. What it binds is unknown. This CDR3 is built from 15 residues. Germline CDR1 KGHSH, CDR2 LQKENI. Trimming took 0 bases from V and 0 from J, leaving 6 bases between them. This clonotype was sampled from a middle-aged woman with alopecia areata. Some clones in this sample may be carry-over from other donors' samples. Sequencing was performed on whole blood, taken in connection with sensitization to the hapten diphenylcyclopropenone (DPC). The chain carries TRBV18 and TRBJ2-1, with D perhaps matching TRBD1 (5 bases). CDR3 in DNA: TGTGCCAGCTCACCACCGGGGCTCTCCTACAATGAGCAGTTCTTC. The encoded protein is CASSPPGLSYNEQFF.